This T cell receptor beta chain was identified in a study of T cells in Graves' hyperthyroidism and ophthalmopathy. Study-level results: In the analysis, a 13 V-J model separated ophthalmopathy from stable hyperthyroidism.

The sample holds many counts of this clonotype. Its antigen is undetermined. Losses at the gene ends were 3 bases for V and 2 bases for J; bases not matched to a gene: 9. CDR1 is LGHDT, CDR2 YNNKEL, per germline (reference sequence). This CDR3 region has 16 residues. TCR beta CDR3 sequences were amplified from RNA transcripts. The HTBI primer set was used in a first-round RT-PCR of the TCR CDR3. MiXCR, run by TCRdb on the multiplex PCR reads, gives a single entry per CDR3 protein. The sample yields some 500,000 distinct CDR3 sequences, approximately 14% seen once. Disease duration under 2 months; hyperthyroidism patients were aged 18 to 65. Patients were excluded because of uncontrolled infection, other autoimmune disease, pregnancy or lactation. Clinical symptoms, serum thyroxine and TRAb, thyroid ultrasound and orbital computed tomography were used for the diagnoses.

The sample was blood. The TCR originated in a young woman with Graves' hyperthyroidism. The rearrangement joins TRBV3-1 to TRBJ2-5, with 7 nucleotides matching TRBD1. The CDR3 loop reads CASSQPARTGQETQYF. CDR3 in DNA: TGTGCCAGCAGCCAGCCGGCGAGGACAGGTCAAGAGACCCAGTACTTC.